Following are 7 T cell receptor beta chains from one sample sequenced in a study of blood T cell repertoires in COVID-19. Profiled with immunoSEQ multiplex PCR; TCRdb holds only in-frame clones, not every one. The sample has more than 400,000 clones; 90% are singletons. Material: PBMCs or T cells enriched from blood (not recorded which). These receptors were taken from a man aged 18-30 years who had recovered from COVID-19.

This chain links TRBV2 with TRBJ1-1, with 10 nucleotides matching TRBD1. CDR3 size: 15 residues. Germline V gene lookup returns CDR1 SNHLY and CDR2 FYNNEI. The junction had 3 bases not matched to a gene; V was cut back by 3 bases and J by 2 bases. The CDR3 spells CASSERDRGNTEAFF. CDR3 coding DNA: TGTGCCAGCAGTGAGCGGGACAGGGGAAACACTGAAGCTTTCTTT.

The V call is TRBV2, the J call TRBJ1-1; a possible D gene is TRBD1 (6 bases). CDR3 size: 13 residues. Germline CDR1 is SNHLY and CDR2 is FYNNEI. Trimming left V 5 bases short and J 4 bases short, with 11 bases between. The DNA of the CDR3 is TGTGCCAGCAGTCCAGGGGTGGGCACTGAAGCTTTCTTT. This encodes CASSPGVGTEAFF.

The rearrangement uses TRBV6-5 and TRBJ2-7, with D possibly being TRBD1 (5 bases). There are 14 residues in the CDR3. V lost 0 bases and J lost 2, with 8 bases in between. The V gene's germline CDR1 is MNHEY and CDR2 SVGAGI. The CDR3 coding sequence is TGTGCCAGCAGTTACTCGACACAGGCCTACGAGCAGTACTTC. Translated: CASSYSTQAYEQYF.

The sample holds one count of this clone. The CDR3 DNA sequence: TGTGCCAGCAGCCCCACCGGGACTCAGGGAGGGGGCGAGCAGTACTTC. Translation gives CASSPTGTQGGGEQYF. V gene TRBV9 combines with J gene TRBJ2-7; tentative D call: TRBD2 (7 bases). The germline V and J ends were trimmed by 4 bases and 6 bases, with 23 bases remaining between them. The CDR3 spans 16 residues. Germline V lookup: CDR1 SGDLS, CDR2 YYNGEE.

The rearrangement links TRBV27 to TRBJ2-2; 8 positions match TRBD2. With V trimmed by 2 bases and J by 8 bases, 19 bases remained unmatched. CDR3 length: 19 residues. CDR1 and CDR2 from the germline V gene are MNHEY and SMNVEV (reference sequence). The CDR3 DNA reads as TGTGCCAGCAGTTTACGGCTTCCGGGGAGCGGGGGCCCCACGGGGGAGCTGTTTTTT. Translation gives CASSLRLPGSGGPTGELFF.

The genes are TRBV9 and TRBJ1-1; D remains ambiguous. CDR3 size: 13 residues. V shed 3 bases and J shed 4 bases, with 10 bases lying between them. Germline CDR1 SGDLS, CDR2 YYNGEE. In nucleotides, the CDR3 is TGTGCCAGCAGCGGGAGGGCTAGCACTGAAGCTTTCTTT. Its translation: CASSGRASTEAFF.

The gene calls are TRBV19 and TRBJ1-6; 9 bases fit TRBD1. Trimming removed 4 bases from V and 10 bases from J; junction bases left unmatched: 8. The CDR3 runs to 15 residues. CDR1 and CDR2 (germline): LNHDA, SQIVND (reference sequence). The CDR3 is CASSTEDRGRSPLHF. CDR3 nucleotides: TGTGCCAGTAGTACGGAGGACAGGGGAAGGTCACCCCTCCACTTT.